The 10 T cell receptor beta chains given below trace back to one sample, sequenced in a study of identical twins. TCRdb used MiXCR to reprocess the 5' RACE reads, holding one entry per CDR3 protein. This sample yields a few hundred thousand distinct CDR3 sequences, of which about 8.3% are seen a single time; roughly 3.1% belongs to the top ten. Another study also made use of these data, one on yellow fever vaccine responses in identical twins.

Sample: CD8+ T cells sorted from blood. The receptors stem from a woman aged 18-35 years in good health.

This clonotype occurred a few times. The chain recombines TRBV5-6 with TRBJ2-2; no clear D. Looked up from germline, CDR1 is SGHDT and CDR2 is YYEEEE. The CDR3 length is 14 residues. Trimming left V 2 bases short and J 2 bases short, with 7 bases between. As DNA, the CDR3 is TGTGCCAGCAGCTTCGGTTCTAACACCGGGGAGCTGTTTTTT. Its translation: CASSFGSNTGELFF. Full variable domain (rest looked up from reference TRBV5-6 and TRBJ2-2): DAGVTQSPTHLIKTRGQQVTLRCSPKSGHDTVSWYQQALGQGPQFIFQYYEEEERQRGNFPDRFSGHQFPNYSSELNVNALLLGDSALYLCASSFGSNTGELFFGEGSRLTVL.

The CDR3 region is CASSLGNLAKNIQYF. The CDR3 nucleotides read TGTGCCAGCAGCCTCGGGAACCTAGCCAAAAACATTCAGTACTTC. The chain links TRBV7-2 to TRBJ2-4, with TRBD2 as a possible D gene (5 bases). The CDR3 consists of 15 residues. Trimming removed 5 bases at V and 0 bases at J, with 11 bases between. From germline, CDR1 is SGHTA and CDR2 FQGNSA.

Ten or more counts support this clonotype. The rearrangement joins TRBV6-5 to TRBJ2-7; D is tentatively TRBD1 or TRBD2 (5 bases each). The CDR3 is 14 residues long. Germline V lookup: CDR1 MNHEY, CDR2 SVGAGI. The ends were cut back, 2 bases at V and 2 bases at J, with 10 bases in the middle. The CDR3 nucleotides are TGTGCCAGCAGTTACGGCGAGGGACCCTACGAGCAGTACTTC. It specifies CASSYGEGPYEQYF.

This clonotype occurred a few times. The CDR3 loop reads CASSAWGQVESEQFF. The DNA of the CDR3 is TGTGCCAGCAGCGCCTGGGGACAGGTGGAGAGTGAGCAGTTCTTC. This chain connects TRBV14 to TRBJ2-1; 8 bases match TRBD1. Trimming at V came to 5 bases and at J to 9 bases, leaving 12 bases not matched to a gene. The length of the CDR3 is 15 residues. In germline, CDR1 is SGHDN, CDR2 FVKESK.

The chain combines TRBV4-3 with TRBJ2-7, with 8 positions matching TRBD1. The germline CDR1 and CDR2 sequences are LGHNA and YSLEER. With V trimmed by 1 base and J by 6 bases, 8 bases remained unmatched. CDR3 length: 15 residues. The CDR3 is CASSQAGQGGSEQYF. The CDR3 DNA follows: TGCGCCAGCAGCCAAGCCGGACAGGGAGGATCCGAGCAGTACTTC.

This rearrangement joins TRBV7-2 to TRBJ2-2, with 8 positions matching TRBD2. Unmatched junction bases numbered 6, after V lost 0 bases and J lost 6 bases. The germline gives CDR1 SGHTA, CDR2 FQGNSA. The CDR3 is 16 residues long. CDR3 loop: CASSLAPGGIAGELFF. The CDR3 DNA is TGTGCCAGCAGCTTAGCTCCGGGAGGGATAGCCGGGGAGCTGTTTTTT.

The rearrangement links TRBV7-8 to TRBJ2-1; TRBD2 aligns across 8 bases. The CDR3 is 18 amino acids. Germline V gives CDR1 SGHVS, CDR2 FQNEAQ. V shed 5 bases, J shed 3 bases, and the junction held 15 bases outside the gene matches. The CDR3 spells CASSPSFWAGGYYNEQFF. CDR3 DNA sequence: TGTGCCAGCAGCCCCTCATTTTGGGCGGGAGGATACTACAATGAGCAGTTCTTC.

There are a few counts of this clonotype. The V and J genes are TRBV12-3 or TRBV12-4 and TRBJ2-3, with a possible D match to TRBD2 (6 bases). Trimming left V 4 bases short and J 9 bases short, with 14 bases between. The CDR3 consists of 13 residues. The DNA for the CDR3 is TGTGCCAGCAGTTACCCCCCACGGGGGACGCAGTATTTT. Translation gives CASSYPPRGTQYF.

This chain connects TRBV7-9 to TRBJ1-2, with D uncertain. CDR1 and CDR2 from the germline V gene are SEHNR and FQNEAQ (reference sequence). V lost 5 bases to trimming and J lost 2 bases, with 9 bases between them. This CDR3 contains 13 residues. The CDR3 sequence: CASSPDSNYGYTF. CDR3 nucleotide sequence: TGTGCCAGCAGCCCCGACTCCAACTATGGCTACACCTTC.

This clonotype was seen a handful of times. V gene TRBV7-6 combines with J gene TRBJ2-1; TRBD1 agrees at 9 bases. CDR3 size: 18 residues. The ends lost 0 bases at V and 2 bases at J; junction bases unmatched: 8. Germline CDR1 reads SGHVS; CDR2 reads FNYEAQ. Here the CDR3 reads CASSLAGPGTGTYNEQFF. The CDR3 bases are TGTGCCAGCAGCTTAGCGGGACCGGGGACAGGGACCTACAATGAGCAGTTCTTC.